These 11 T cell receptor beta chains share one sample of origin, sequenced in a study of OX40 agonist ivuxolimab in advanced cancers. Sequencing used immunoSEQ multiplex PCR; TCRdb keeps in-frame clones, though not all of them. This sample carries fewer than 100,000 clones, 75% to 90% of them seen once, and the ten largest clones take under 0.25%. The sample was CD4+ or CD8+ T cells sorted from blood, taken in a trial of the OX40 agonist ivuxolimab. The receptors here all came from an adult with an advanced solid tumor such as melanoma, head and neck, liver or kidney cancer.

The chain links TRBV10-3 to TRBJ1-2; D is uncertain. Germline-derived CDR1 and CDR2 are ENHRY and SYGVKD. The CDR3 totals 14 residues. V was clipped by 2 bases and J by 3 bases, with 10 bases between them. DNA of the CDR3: TGTGCCATCAGTGAGGGGCCGATGGACTATGGCTACACCTTC. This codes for CAISEGPMDYGYTF.

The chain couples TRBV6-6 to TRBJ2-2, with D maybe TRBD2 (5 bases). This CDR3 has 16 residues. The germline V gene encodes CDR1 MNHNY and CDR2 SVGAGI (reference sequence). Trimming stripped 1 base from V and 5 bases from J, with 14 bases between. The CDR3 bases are TGTGCCAGCAGTTACTGGGTCCCGGGGATGACCGGGGAGCTGTTTTTT. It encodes CASSYWVPGMTGELFF.

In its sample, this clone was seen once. DNA for the CDR3: TGTGCCAGCAGCTTAGAGAGCTCCAACACTGAAGCTTTCTTT. It yields the protein CASSLESSNTEAFF. V and J are TRBV7-2 and TRBJ1-1; D unclear. V lost 1 base, J lost 2 bases, and 8 bases lay in between. Per the germline V gene, CDR1 is SGHTA and CDR2 is FQGNSA. The CDR3 extends over 14 amino acids.

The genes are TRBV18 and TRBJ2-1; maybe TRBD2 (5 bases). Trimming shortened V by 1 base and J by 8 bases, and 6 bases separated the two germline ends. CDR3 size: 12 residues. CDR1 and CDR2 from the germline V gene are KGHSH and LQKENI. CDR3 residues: CASSPHGDEQFF. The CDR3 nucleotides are TGTGCCAGCTCACCACACGGGGATGAGCAGTTCTTC.

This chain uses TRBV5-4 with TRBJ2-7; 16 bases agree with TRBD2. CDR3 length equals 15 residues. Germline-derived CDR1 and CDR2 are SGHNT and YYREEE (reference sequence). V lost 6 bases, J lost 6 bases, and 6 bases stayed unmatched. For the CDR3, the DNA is TGTGCCAGCACCGCTGGGACTAGCGGGAGGGGCGAGCAGTACTTC. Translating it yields CASTAGTSGRGEQYF.

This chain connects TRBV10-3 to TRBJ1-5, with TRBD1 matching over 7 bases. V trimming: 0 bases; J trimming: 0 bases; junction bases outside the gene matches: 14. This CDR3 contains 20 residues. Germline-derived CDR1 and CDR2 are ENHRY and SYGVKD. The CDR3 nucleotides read TGTGCCATCAGTGAGTCTGGGGGGGACAGCTTTACGTTTAGCAATCAGCCCCAGCATTTT. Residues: CAISESGGDSFTFSNQPQHF.

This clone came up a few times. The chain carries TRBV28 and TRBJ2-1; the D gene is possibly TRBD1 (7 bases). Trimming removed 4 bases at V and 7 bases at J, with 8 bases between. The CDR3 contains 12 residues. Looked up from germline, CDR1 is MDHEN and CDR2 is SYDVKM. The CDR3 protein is CASSSGGNEQFF. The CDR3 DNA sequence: TGTGCCAGCAGTTCAGGGGGGAATGAGCAGTTCTTC.

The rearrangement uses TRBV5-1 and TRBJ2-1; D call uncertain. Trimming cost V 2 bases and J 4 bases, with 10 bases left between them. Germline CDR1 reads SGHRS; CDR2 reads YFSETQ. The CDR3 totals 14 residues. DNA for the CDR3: TGCGCCAGCAGCTTTGCACCCGGTTACAATGAGCAGTTCTTC. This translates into CASSFAPGYNEQFF. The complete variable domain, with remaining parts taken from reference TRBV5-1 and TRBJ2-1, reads KAGVTQTPRYLIKTRGQQVTLSCSPISGHRSVSWYQQTPGQGLQFLFEYFSETQRNKGNFPGRFSGRQFSNSRSEMNVSTLELGDSALYLCASSFAPGYNEQFFGPGTRLTVL.

The CDR3 loop reads CASSHWTGGSYGYTF. The CDR3 DNA reads as TGTGCCAGCAGCCATTGGACAGGGGGGAGCTATGGCTACACCTTC. The rearrangement links TRBV7-2 to TRBJ1-2; 10 bases map to TRBD1. The germline gives CDR1 SGHTA, CDR2 FQGNSA. The CDR3 is 15 amino acids. With V trimmed by 5 bases and J by 4 bases, 7 bases remained unmatched.

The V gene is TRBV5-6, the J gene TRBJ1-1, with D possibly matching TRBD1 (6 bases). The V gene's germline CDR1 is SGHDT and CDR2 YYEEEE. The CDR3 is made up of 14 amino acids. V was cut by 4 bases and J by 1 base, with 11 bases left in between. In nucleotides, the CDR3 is TGTGCCAGCAGCAAGGACAGAGGGAACACTGAAGCTTTCTTT. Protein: CASSKDRGNTEAFF.

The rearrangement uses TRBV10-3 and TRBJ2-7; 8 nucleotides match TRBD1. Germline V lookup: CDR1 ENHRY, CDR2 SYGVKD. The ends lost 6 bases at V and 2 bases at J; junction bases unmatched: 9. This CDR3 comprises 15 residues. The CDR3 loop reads CAISEGQGRTYEQYV. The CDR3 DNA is TGTGCCATCAGCGAAGGACAGGGCCGGACCTACGAGCAGTACGTC.